This TCR beta chain was identified during a study of T cell repertoires in cytomegalovirus infection. Study-level information: In public TCR beta signatures, there were indications of both CMV infection and matching HLA type. Study outcomes and limitations: Pooled public TCR beta family frequency picked out CMV carriers with the relevant HLA.

Per the germline V gene, CDR1 is MNHEY and CDR2 is SVGEGT. V shed 2 bases and J 11 bases; nucleotides not matched to a gene: 2. The CDR3 is 11 residues long. TCRdb ran MiXCR on the reads and lists one entry per CDR3 protein. The data hold around 280,000 distinct CDR3 sequences, with approximately 8.9% observed a single time. This clonotype was counted many times. Its antigen is still unknown. This TCR came from a human donor in good health (CMV status not recorded). Some clones in this sample may be carry-over from other donors' samples. What was sequenced was PBMCs. The rearrangement uses TRBV6-2 or TRBV6-3 and TRBJ1-2, with 7 bases identical to TRBD1. Written as DNA, the CDR3 is TGTGCCAGCAGTTACCCGACAGGGTACACCTTC. Translated: CASSYPTGYTF.